What follows are 15 T cell receptor beta chains derived from one specimen sequenced in a study of tumor and adjacent non-tumor tissue in lung cancer. The template was RNA from unsorted bulk tissue. This non-tumor lung sample came from over 3 cm beyond the tumor edge. TCRbeta libraries were built with three rounds of nested PCR, modified from ARM-PCR. TCRdb processed the multiplex PCR reads anew with MiXCR; each CDR3 protein has one entry. The top ten hold about two fifths of the sample, which has tens of thousands of distinct CDR3 sequences, more than 65% seen once. The sample comprised distant non-tumor lung tissue. All receptors come from a man aged 70 or older with non-small cell lung cancer.

The CDR3 DNA follows: TGTGCCAGCAGCCTCACTAACGGGGCGAATATGCAGTATTTT. As protein: CASSLTNGANMQYF. This chain uses TRBV6-5 with TRBJ2-3; D possibly uses TRBD1 or TRBD2 (5 bases each). The CDR3 runs 14 residues. V lost 6 bases, J lost 11 bases, and 21 bases lay in between. Germline values: CDR1 MNHEY, CDR2 SVGAGI.

This clonotype has only a few counts. Sequence at one end of the junction differs from germline and may be a read error. The CDR3 loop reads CSVFRAYGYIF. CDR3 DNA: TGCAGCGTTTTTAGGGCGTATGGCTACATCTTC. The gene calls are TRBV29-1 and TRBJ1-2, with D hard to call. This CDR3 region has 11 residues. Germline CDR1 and CDR2: SQVTM and ANQGSEA.

For this clonotype: A much larger clone lies one base from this, so it may be a read error. The chain joins TRBV10-3 to TRBJ2-2; D gene uncertain. This CDR3 has 12 residues. The V gene's germline CDR1 is ENHRY and CDR2 SYGVKD. The CDR3 is CTISDPRSRLFF. Written as DNA, the CDR3 is TGTACCATCAGTGACCCTCGGTCAAGGCTGTTTTTT.

On this clonotype itself: This sequence may be a read error, since a much larger clone differs from it by one base. The CDR3 ends on some other residue instead of the conserved phenylalanine or tryptophan, so this is likely a read error. The J gene is TRBJ1-5, the V gene TRBV2, with TRBD1 as a possible D gene (5 bases). CDR3 length: 14 residues. V lost 7 bases, J lost 5 bases, and 15 bases lay in between. The germline CDR1 and CDR2 sequences are SNHLY and FYNNEI. This chain's CDR3 is CASTGREGYQPQHS. Here the CDR3 DNA reads TGTGCCAGCACAGGCAGGGAGGGCTATCAGCCCCAGCATTCT.

The gene calls are TRBV6-5 and TRBJ1-1; possibly TRBD1 for D (6 bases). Between the trimmed V and J ends, which lost 5 bases and 3 bases, there was a span of 16 bases. The CDR3 has 15 amino acids. Per germline, CDR1 MNHEY and CDR2 SVGAGI. CDR3 amino acids: CASSRRQEMDTEAFF. Written as DNA, the CDR3 is TGTGCCAGCAGTAGAAGACAGGAGATGGACACTGAAGCTTTCTTT.

The chain links TRBV5-4 to TRBJ1-6; the D gene is possibly TRBD1 (6 bases). CDR1 and CDR2 (germline): SGHNT, YYREEE (reference sequence). There are 16 residues in the CDR3. Deletions cut 9 bases from V and 7 bases from J, with 23 bases between. The chain's CDR3 is CANRDQMTGGNSPLHF. DNA for the CDR3: TGTGCCAACAGGGACCAAATGACAGGAGGGAATTCACCCCTCCACTTT.

With regard to this clonotype: One end of the junction varies from germline; a read error may be responsible. The rearrangement uses TRBV12-3 or TRBV12-4 and TRBJ2-1, with TRBD2 identical over 8 bases. The CDR3 runs 14 residues. The chain's CDR3 is CASSLSREANEQFF. The CDR3 DNA follows: TGTGCCAGCAGTTTATCGCGGGAGGCCAATGAACAGTTTTTC.

This clonotype showed up many times. This chain joins TRBV11-2 and TRBJ2-3; a possible D gene is TRBD1 (6 bases). The ends were cut back, 5 bases at V and 5 bases at J, with 8 bases in the middle. The CDR3 runs 12 residues. Germline lookup yields CDR1 SGHAT and CDR2 FQNNGV. The CDR3 loop reads CASSGTRDTQYF. As DNA, the CDR3 is TGTGCCAGCAGCGGGACAAGAGATACGCAGTATTTT.

As for this clonotype: One base away lies a much larger clone, so this may be a sequencing read error. The V gene is TRBV20-1, the J gene TRBJ1-2, with D unclear. The CDR3 spans 14 residues. CDR1 and CDR2 (germline): DFQATT, SNEGSKA (reference sequence). V shed 5 bases and J shed 4 bases, with 17 bases lying between them. In nucleotides, the CDR3 is TGCAGTGCTCCCCTGGGGAAACCCGTCTATGGCTACACCTTC. Translated, it gives CSAPLGKPVYGYTF.

The chain uses TRBV24-1 and TRBJ2-3; no definite D call. The CDR3 sequence is 13 residues long. Per germline, CDR1 KGHDR and CDR2 SFDVKD. Trimming shortened V by 4 bases and J by 9 bases, and 13 bases separated the two germline ends. The CDR3 here is CATSDTSADTQYF. DNA of the CDR3: TGTGCCACCAGTGACACTTCAGCCGACACGCAGTATTTT.

A remark on this clonotype: Relative to the germline gene, one junction end is altered; a read error may explain this. The V gene is TRBV4-2, the J gene TRBJ1-6; no definite D call. Germline CDR1 LGHNA, CDR2 YNFKEQ. There are 17 residues in the CDR3. This chain's CDR3 is CVSSQPAGGNSDSPLHF. The CDR3 nucleotides read TGTGTCAGCAGCCAACCAGCCGGAGGGAACTCCGACTCACCTCTCCACTTT.

This clonotype was observed a single time. This chain links TRBV19 with TRBJ1-5; D gene unclear. The CDR3 contains 14 residues. The V gene's germline CDR1 is LNHDA and CDR2 SQIVND (reference sequence). This CDR3 is CDSSEMVSNQPQHF. The CDR3 DNA sequence: TGTGACAGCTCAGAGATGGTAAGCAATCAGCCCCAGCATTTT.

V usage is TRBV5-1 and J usage is TRBJ2-7; 14 nucleotides match TRBD2. Germline V gene data show CDR1 as SGHRS and CDR2 as YFSETQ. CDR3 length equals 17 residues. With 1 base clipped from V and 5 bases from J, the junction kept 8 bases outside the gene matches. In nucleotides, the CDR3 is TGCGCCAGCAGCTTGTACGGGACTAGCGGGAGTCGTAACGAGCAGTACTTC. This translates into CASSLYGTSGSRNEQYF. Combining the CDR3 with reference TRBV5-1 and TRBJ2-7 gives the whole variable domain KAGVTQTPRYLIKTRGQQVTLSCSPISGHRSVSWYQQTPGQGLQFLFEYFSETQRNKGNFPGRFSGRQFSNSRSEMNVSTLELGDSALYLCASSLYGTSGSRNEQYFGPGTRLTVT.

This clonotype came up a few times. One end of the junction is discordant with germline, which a read error may explain. The chain uses TRBV11-2 and TRBJ1-6; tentative D call: TRBD1 (5 bases). The CDR3 contains 18 residues. Germline CDR1 and CDR2: SGHAT and FQNNGV. CDR3 amino acids: CASNARAGGSSYSSPLHF. In DNA, the CDR3 is TGTGCCAGCAACGCCAGGGCCGGGGGTTCGTCCTATAGTTCACCCCTCCACTTT.

On this clonotype itself: In this CDR3 the conserved last residue, phenylalanine or tryptophan, is missing, so a read error is likely. The chain couples TRBV20-1 to TRBJ1-4; D is unclear. The germline V and J ends were trimmed by 7 bases and 3 bases, with 6 bases remaining between them. The germline CDR1 and CDR2 sequences are DFQATT and SNEGSKA (reference sequence). The CDR3 runs to 11 residues. The CDR3 sequence: CSVQPNEKLFL. The CDR3 DNA reads as TGCAGTGTACAGCCTAATGAAAAACTGTTTCTT.